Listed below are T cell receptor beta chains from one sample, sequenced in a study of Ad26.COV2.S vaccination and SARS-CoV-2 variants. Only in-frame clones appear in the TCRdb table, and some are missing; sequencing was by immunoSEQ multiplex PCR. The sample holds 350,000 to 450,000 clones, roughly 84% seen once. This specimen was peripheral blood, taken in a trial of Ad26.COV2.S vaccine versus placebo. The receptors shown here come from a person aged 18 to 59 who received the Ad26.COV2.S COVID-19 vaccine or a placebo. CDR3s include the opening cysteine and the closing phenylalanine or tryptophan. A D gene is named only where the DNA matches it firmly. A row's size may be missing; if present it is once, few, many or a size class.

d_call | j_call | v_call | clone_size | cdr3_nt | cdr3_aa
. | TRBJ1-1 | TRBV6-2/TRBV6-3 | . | TGTGCCAGCAGTTGGGGGGCAGGGGCCACTGAAGCTTTCTTT | CASSWGAGATEAFF
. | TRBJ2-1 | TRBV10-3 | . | TGTGCCACCTCCCCGGCGAACTCCTACAATGAGCAGTTCTTC | CATSPANSYNEQFF
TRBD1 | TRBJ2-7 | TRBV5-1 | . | TGCGCCAGCAGCGCGAATCCGGGACAGACCATATACGAGCAGTACTTC | CASSANPGQTIYEQYF
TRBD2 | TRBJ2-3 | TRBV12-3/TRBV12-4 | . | TGTGCCAGCAGCCTTCGGACTAGCGGGAGTAGTTTT | CASSLRTSGSSF
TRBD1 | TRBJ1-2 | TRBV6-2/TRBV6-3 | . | TGTGCCAGCAGTCGTCCGACAGGGAGGGTGAGAGATGGCTACACCTTC | CASSRPTGRVRDGYTF
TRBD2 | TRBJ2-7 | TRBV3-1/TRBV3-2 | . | TGTGCCAGCAGCCAACACGGACTAGCGGGAGGAGAGCAGTACTTC | CASSQHGLAGGEQYF
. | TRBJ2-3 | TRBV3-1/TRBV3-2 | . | TGTGCCAGCAGCCAACAAAGGGACTCCCCCCGCTATTTT | CASSQQRDSPRYF
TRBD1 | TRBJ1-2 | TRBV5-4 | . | TGTGCCAGCAGCCCCAGACAGGGTGGATTTTCGGACTATGGCTACACCTTC | CASSPRQGGFSDYGYTF
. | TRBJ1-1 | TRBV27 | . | TGTGCCAGCAGTTTTCTCGGCGGCTGGGGTGGTGAAGCTTTCTTT | CASSFLGGWGGEAFF
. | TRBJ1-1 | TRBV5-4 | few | TGTGCCAGCAGCTTGGGTGTCTCGGACACTGAAGCTTTCTTT | CASSLGVSDTEAFF
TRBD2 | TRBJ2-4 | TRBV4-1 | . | TGCGCCAGCAGCCAAGATCTGGGACTAGCGGGAGGGAGGGAGGCCAAAAACATTCAGTACTTC | CASSQDLGLAGGREAKNIQYF
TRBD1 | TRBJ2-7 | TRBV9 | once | TGTGCCAGCAGCGCCGGGCAGGGGGACGAGCAGTACTTC | CASSAGQGDEQYF
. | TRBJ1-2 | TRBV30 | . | TGTGCCTGGAGTGTACTTAAGGGGACTAGGGGCTACACCTTC | CAWSVLKGTRGYTF
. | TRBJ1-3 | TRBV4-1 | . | TGCGCCAGCAGCCAAGATCCGGGTGCTACTGGAAACACCATATATTTT | CASSQDPGATGNTIYF
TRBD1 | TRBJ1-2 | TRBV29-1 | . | TGCAGCGTCGGGGACAGGGTTTTGCAGGGCTACACCTTC | CSVGDRVLQGYTF
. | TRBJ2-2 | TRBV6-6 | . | TGTGCCAGCAGAAGGACTCTGAACACCGGGGAGCTGTTTTTT | CASRRTLNTGELFF
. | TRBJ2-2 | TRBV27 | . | TGTGCCAGCAGTCCCCGGGGTTCGATGTCGGGGGCTGGCACCGGGGAGCTGTTTTTT | CASSPRGSMSGAGTGELFF
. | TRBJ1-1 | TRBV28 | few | TGTGCCAGCAGTCGCGTGATGGACCACACTGAAGCTTTCTTT | CASSRVMDHTEAFF
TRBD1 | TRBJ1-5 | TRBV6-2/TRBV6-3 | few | TGTGCCAGCAGTTGGGGACAGTACAATCAGCCCCAGCATTTT | CASSWGQYNQPQHF
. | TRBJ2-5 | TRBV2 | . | TGTGCCAGCAGTGAGGCCCGGTTAGAGACCCAGTACTTC | CASSEARLETQYF
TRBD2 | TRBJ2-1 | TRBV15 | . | TGTGCCACCAGCAGGGCCCCGGGACTAGCGGGACCGCTTGATGAGCAGTTCTTC | CATSRAPGLAGPLDEQFF
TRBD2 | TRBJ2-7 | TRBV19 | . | TGTGCCAGTAACCGGACTAGCGGGAGTGTTATCCCCTACGAGCAGTACTTC | CASNRTSGSVIPYEQYF
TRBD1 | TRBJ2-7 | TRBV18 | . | TGTGCCAGCTCACCAGCGGACAGGGGGGGCGAGCAGTACTTC | CASSPADRGGEQYF
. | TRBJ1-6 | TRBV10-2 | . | TGCGCCAGCAGTGAGTTGGGGAATGGTAATTCACCCCTCCACTTT | CASSELGNGNSPLHF
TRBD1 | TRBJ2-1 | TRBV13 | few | TGTGCCAGCAGCCCTGACCCAGGGGGAAAGGACAATGAGCAGTTCTTC | CASSPDPGGKDNEQFF
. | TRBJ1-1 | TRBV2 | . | TGTGCCAGCAGTCCTCCGGGCCCCCGGGGGAACACTGAAGCTTTCTTT | CASSPPGPRGNTEAFF
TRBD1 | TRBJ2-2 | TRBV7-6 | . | TGTGCCAGCAGCCCAGTGGGACAGGGTCGAACCGGGGAGCTGTTTTTT | CASSPVGQGRTGELFF
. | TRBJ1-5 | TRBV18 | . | TGTGCCAGCTCATCACAGGGCCGCAATCAGCCCCAGCATTTT | CASSSQGRNQPQHF
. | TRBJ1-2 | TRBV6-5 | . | TGTGCCAGCAGTTCACCGACAGCCTACTATGGCTACACCTTC | CASSSPTAYYGYTF
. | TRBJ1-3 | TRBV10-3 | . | TGTGCCATCAGTGGTGGCAGGTTCGTGGACACCATATATTTT | CAISGGRFVDTIYF
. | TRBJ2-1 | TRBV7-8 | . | TGTGCCAGCAGCCCCCCCCGGGCCCCGAGGGAGGAGCAGTTCTTC | CASSPPRAPREEQFF